A single sample is the source of the 9 T cell receptor beta chains below, sequenced in a study of cytomegalovirus exposure and HLA in healthy donors (dated by TCRdb to the late 2010s). The library was prepared using the immunoSEQ multiplex PCR assay. For the multiplex PCR, a mixture combining 60 forward primers for TCR Vbeta segments and 13 reverse primers for TCR Jbeta segments was used. The source is immuneACCESS, and TCRdb retained only in-frame sequences with V and J called. Part of the clones is not carried over; for the studies checked, unresolved V genes explain less than half of this, and the remainder is unexplained. The sample includes 160,000 or so clones, with around 81% observed a single time. Under 2% of the sample is held by the ten biggest clonotypes. The sample was PBMCs. These receptors all come from a middle-aged man in good health and CMV-seronegative.

The V and J genes are TRBV7-3 and TRBJ1-2; TRBD1 matches 8 bases. The CDR3 consists of 11 residues. Germline CDR1 reads SGHTA; CDR2 reads FQGTGA. Trimming at V came to 8 bases and at J to 4 bases, leaving 0 bases not matched to a gene. Here the CDR3 reads CASGQGYGYTF. The DNA of the CDR3 is TGTGCCAGCGGACAGGGCTATGGCTACACCTTC.

The chain recombines TRBV28 with TRBJ2-2; TRBD1 agrees at 7 bases. V shed 8 bases, J shed 4 bases, and the junction held 13 bases outside the gene matches. CDR3 length equals 16 residues. Germline V gene sequence: CDR1 MDHEN, CDR2 SYDVKM. The CDR3 DNA sequence: TGTGCCAGCGGGGAAACGGGACAGTCTAGCACCGGGGAGCTGTTTTTT. As protein: CASGETGQSSTGELFF.

V usage is TRBV5-8 and J usage is TRBJ1-2; TRBD1 matches 9 bases. V shed 0 bases and J 3 bases; nucleotides not matched to a gene: 3. This CDR3 is built from 15 residues. CDR1 and CDR2 from the germline V gene are SGHTS and YDEGEE. CDR3 protein: CASSLGTGGDYGYTF. CDR3 DNA sequence: TGTGCCAGCAGCTTGGGAACAGGGGGCGACTATGGCTACACCTTC.

J is TRBJ1-5 and V is TRBV6-1, with D uncertain. CDR3 size: 16 residues. Trimming took 2 bases from V and 0 from J, leaving 11 bases between them. Germline V gives CDR1 MNHNS, CDR2 SASEGT. CDR3 nucleotides: TGTGCCAGCAGTGAATTTCACAGATATAGCAATCAGCCCCAGCATTTT. Its protein is CASSEFHRYSNQPQHF.

This clone was observed a single time. V usage is TRBV27 and J usage is TRBJ2-7, with 7 bases that match TRBD1. The trim removed 8 bases at V and 2 bases at J, leaving 12 bases unmatched. The CDR3 has 15 residues. Germline V gene data show CDR1 as MNHEY and CDR2 as SMNVEV (reference sequence). Here the CDR3 reads CASGDGTAGPYEQYF. The DNA of the CDR3 is TGTGCCAGCGGAGACGGGACAGCCGGCCCCTACGAGCAGTACTTC.

The rearrangement links TRBV7-3 to TRBJ2-1; D unresolved. CDR1 is SGHTA and CDR2 is FQGTGA in the germline V gene. The ends were cut back, 2 bases at V and 3 bases at J, with 8 bases in the middle. The CDR3 totals 14 residues. The CDR3 sequence: CASSLGGNYNEQFF. CDR3 nucleotide sequence: TGTGCCAGCAGCTTAGGCGGAAACTACAATGAGCAGTTCTTC.

The chain has TRBV27 and TRBJ2-1; tentative D call: TRBD1 (5 bases). The germline V and J ends were trimmed by 6 bases and 9 bases, with 21 bases remaining between them. CDR1 is MNHEY and CDR2 is SMNVEV in the germline V gene (reference sequence). The CDR3 is made up of 15 amino acids. CDR3 DNA sequence: TGTGCCAGCAGCCATCTTAGCTGGGGCGGTAGTGAGCAGTTCTTC. The encoded protein is CASSHLSWGGSEQFF.

This chain links TRBV7-3 with TRBJ2-3; D is ambiguous. CDR1 is SGHTA and CDR2 is FQGTGA in the germline V gene. The CDR3 runs to 12 residues. With 5 bases removed from V and 5 bases from J, the gap between germline ends came to 8 bases. The DNA of the CDR3 is TGTGCCAGCAGCCCCGGAGTAGATACGCAGTATTTT. It codes for CASSPGVDTQYF.

The count of this clone is one. This chain uses TRBV27 with TRBJ1-4; TRBD1 might be the D (5 bases). The germline CDR1 and CDR2 sequences are MNHEY and SMNVEV (reference sequence). V gave up 4 bases and J gave up 8 bases, with 14 bases separating them. This CDR3 is built from 14 residues. CDR3 coding DNA: TGTGCCAGCAGTTACCGGGGGTCAGGAGAAAAACTGTTTTTT. Its translation: CASSYRGSGEKLFF. The whole variable domain, filled in from reference TRBV27 and TRBJ1-4, reads EAQVTQNPRYLITVTGKKLTVTCSQNMNHEYMSWYRQDPGLGLRQIYYSMNVEVTDKGDVPEGYKVSRKEKRNFPLILESPSPNQTSLYFCASSYRGSGEKLFFGSGTQLSVL.